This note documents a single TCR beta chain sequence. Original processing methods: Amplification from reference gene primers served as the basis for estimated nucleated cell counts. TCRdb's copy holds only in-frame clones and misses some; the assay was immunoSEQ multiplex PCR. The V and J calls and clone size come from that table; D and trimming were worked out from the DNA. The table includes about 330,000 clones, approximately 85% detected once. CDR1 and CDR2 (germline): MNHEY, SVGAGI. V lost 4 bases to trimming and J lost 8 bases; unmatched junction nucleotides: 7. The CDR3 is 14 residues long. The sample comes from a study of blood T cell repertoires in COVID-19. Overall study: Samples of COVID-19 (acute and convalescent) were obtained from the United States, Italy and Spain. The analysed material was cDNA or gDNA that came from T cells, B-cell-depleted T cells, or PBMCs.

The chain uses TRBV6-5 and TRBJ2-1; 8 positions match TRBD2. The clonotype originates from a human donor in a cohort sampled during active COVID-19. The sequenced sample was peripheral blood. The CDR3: CASSLTSDGYEQFF. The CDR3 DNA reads TGTGCCAGCAGTTTGACTAGCGACGGCTATGAGCAGTTCTTC.